Following are 27 T cell receptor beta chains from one sample sequenced in a study of early T cells in non-severe SARS-CoV-2 infection. MiXCR, applied by TCRdb to the 5' RACE reads, yields one record per CDR3 protein. In the table there are tens of thousands of distinct CDR3 sequences, 3.5% to 4% of which are singletons. The specimen sequenced was whole blood. The receptors derive from an adult who was a healthcare worker with PCR-confirmed SARS-CoV-2 infection or an uninfected control (not recorded which).

This clonotype showed up many times. This rearrangement joins TRBV11-2 to TRBJ2-1; 7 bases are a match to TRBD2. The CDR3 runs 15 residues. Per germline, CDR1 SGHAT and CDR2 FQNNGV. Trimming at V came to 2 bases and at J to 3 bases, leaving 4 bases not matched to a gene. DNA of the CDR3: TGTGCCAGCAGCTTATCAAGCGGGAACTACAATGAGCAGTTCTTC. Translating gives CASSLSSGNYNEQFF.

This clonotype was seen repeatedly, ten times or more. This chain connects TRBV12-3 or TRBV12-4 to TRBJ1-5, with D perhaps TRBD1 (5 bases). Trimming removed 4 bases from V and 3 bases from J, with 13 bases in between. This CDR3 comprises 15 residues. CDR3 amino acids: CASSWSQDSNQPQHF. Here the CDR3 DNA reads TGTGCCAGCAGTTGGTCACAGGACTCCAATCAGCCCCAGCATTTT.

V and J are TRBV20-1 and TRBJ2-7; D is uncertain. Germline values: CDR1 DFQATT, CDR2 SNEGSKA (reference sequence). Trimming left V 3 bases short and J 1 base short, with 10 bases between. This CDR3 has 13 amino acids. Here the CDR3 DNA reads TGCAGTGCTAGCCCCGTCTCTTCCTACGAGCAGTACTTC. Its translation is CSASPVSSYEQYF.

This clonotype was recorded at least ten times. The CDR3 loop is CATRREENTQYF. Written as DNA, the CDR3 is TGTGCCACCCGACGCGAGGAGAATACGCAGTATTTT. This rearrangement joins TRBV7-9 to TRBJ2-3; no reliable D call. The CDR3 runs to 12 residues. Trimming removed 10 bases at V and 7 bases at J, with 15 bases between. CDR1 SEHNR and CDR2 FQNEAQ come from the germline V gene (reference sequence).

This clonotype was recorded many times. The chain links TRBV12-3 or TRBV12-4 to TRBJ1-3; D is undetermined. CDR3 length: 13 amino acids. The V end lost 7 bases, the J end lost 0 bases, and 7 bases lay between the germline ends. The CDR3 loop is CASTTRSGNTIYF. For the CDR3, the DNA is TGTGCCAGCACTACGCGCTCTGGAAACACCATATATTTT.

This clonotype has at least ten counts. CDR3 sequence reads: CASSLGAGEGHNEQFF. The DNA for the CDR3 is TGTGCCAGCAGTCTGGGAGCGGGAGAGGGGCACAATGAGCAGTTCTTC. The chain recombines TRBV6-4 with TRBJ2-1; TRBD2 aligns across 8 bases. The CDR3 extends over 16 amino acids. Losses at the gene ends were 5 bases for V and 5 bases for J; bases not matched to a gene: 11. From germline, CDR1 is MRHNA and CDR2 SNTAGT.

Ten or more counts support this clonotype. The chain has TRBV11-2 and TRBJ2-1; D is undetermined. Trimming removed 5 bases from V and 1 base from J, with 9 bases in between. The CDR3 has 14 residues. Germline loops: CDR1 SGHAT, CDR2 FQNNGV. CDR3 loop: CASSPSISYNEQFF. The CDR3 nucleotides read TGTGCCAGCAGCCCTTCAATTTCCTACAATGAGCAGTTCTTC.

Many counts were recorded for this clonotype. The V call is TRBV5-1, the J call TRBJ1-3, with TRBD1 matching over 7 bases. The junction had 7 bases not matched to a gene; V was cut back by 4 bases and J by 0 bases. Germline V gene lookup returns CDR1 SGHRS and CDR2 YFSETQ. The CDR3 runs 16 residues. The CDR3 DNA reads TGCGCCAGCAGCGTTGGGACAGCTTCCTCTGGAAACACCATATATTTT. Its protein product is CASSVGTASSGNTIYF.

This clonotype was counted at least ten times. A read error may account for a junction end that differs from germline. The chain's CDR3 is CSANALSGQGVF. The CDR3 region has the DNA TGCAGTGCAAACGCGTTGTCGGGACAGGGAGTCTTC. This chain links TRBV20-1 with TRBJ2-1; TRBD1 agrees at 9 bases. The CDR3 sequence is 12 residues long. Per germline, CDR1 DFQATT and CDR2 SNEGSKA (reference sequence).

The sample holds many counts of this clonotype. This chain uses TRBV11-3 with TRBJ1-2; D remains unclear. V lost 3 bases to trimming and J lost 4 bases, with 9 bases between them. The CDR3 length is 13 residues. The germline V gene encodes CDR1 SGHNT and CDR2 YENEEA. DNA of the CDR3: TGTGCCAGCAGCTTGATAGGGAGCTATGGCTACACCTTC. Amino acids: CASSLIGSYGYTF.

This clonotype was counted between two and nine times. The chain employs TRBV7-9 and TRBJ2-3; D not resolved. V lost 3 bases and J 1 base, leaving 2 bases between the germline ends. CDR1 and CDR2 (germline): SEHNR, FQNEAQ (reference sequence). The CDR3 totals 12 residues. The CDR3 is CASSLGTDTQYF. Here the CDR3 DNA reads TGTGCCAGCAGCTTGGGCACAGATACGCAGTATTTT.

By proportion, this clonotype is medium-sized. The chain is built from TRBV7-9 and TRBJ2-3; D is uncertain. Germline V lookup: CDR1 SEHNR, CDR2 FQNEAQ (reference sequence). V was clipped by 0 bases and J by 0 bases, with 4 bases between them. The CDR3 consists of 14 residues. The DNA for the CDR3 is TGTGCCAGCAGCTTAGCTGGCAGCACAGATACGCAGTATTTT. Protein sequence: CASSLAGSTDTQYF.

This clonotype was recorded at least ten times. V gene TRBV24-1 combines with J gene TRBJ2-5; 7 bases map to TRBD1. The V gene end was trimmed by 7 bases and the J gene end by 1 base; junction bases not matched to a gene: 2. This CDR3 spans 13 amino acids. CDR1 is KGHDR, CDR2 SFDVKD, per germline. The CDR3 nucleotides are TGTGCCACCAGCTACAGGGGCCAAGAGACCCAGTACTTC. Protein sequence: CATSYRGQETQYF.

In this sample, this clonotype turned up a few times. The chain combines TRBV7-8 with TRBJ2-2, with unresolved D. Germline CDR1 and CDR2: SGHVS and FQNEAQ. The V and J ends lost 4 bases and 0 bases respectively, with 12 bases between them. The CDR3 consists of 16 residues. CDR3 coding DNA: TGTGCCAGCAGCTCACCGGACCGAACGAACACCGGGGAGCTGTTTTTT. Residues: CASSSPDRTNTGELFF.

This clonotype was counted at least ten times. The V and J genes are TRBV11-1 and TRBJ2-1; 14 bases match TRBD2. V shed 0 bases and J 6 bases; nucleotides not matched to a gene: 13. CDR1 SGHAT and CDR2 FQDESV come from the germline V gene (reference sequence). The CDR3 runs to 20 residues. The CDR3 DNA reads TGTGCCAGCAGCTTAGCCCTGCGACTAGCGGGAGGGCCTTCTTTCAATGAGCAGTTCTTC. It translates to CASSLALRLAGGPSFNEQFF.

J is TRBJ2-7 and V is TRBV6-2 or TRBV6-3, with 7 bases identical to TRBD1. Germline CDR1 is MNHEY and CDR2 is SVGEGT. Germline trimming cut 0 bases from V and 3 bases from J; bases unmatched to any gene: 8. This CDR3 is built from 16 residues. The CDR3 DNA is TGTGCCAGCAGTTACTCGGCAGGGGGAGATCGCTACGAGCAGTACTTC. Its protein product is CASSYSAGGDRYEQYF.

This clonotype was observed many times. CDR3 loop: CASSVHTGFVNTIYF. CDR3 sequence (DNA): TGTGCCAGCAGCGTCCATACGGGGTTTGTAAACACCATATATTTT. The chain uses TRBV9 and TRBJ1-3; D uncertain. V was clipped by 2 bases and J by 6 bases, with 15 bases between them. The germline CDR1 and CDR2 sequences are SGDLS and YYNGEE. The CDR3 sequence is 15 residues long.

This clonotype was seen a few times. This chain uses TRBV12-3 or TRBV12-4 with TRBJ2-7; 9 bases agree with TRBD2. This CDR3 region has 15 residues. The trim removed 6 bases at V and 6 bases at J, leaving 12 bases unmatched. The CDR3 spells CASRLSTSGFSEQYF. CDR3 nucleotides: TGTGCCAGCAGGCTTTCGACTAGCGGTTTTTCCGAGCAGTACTTC.

This clonotype was seen ten or more times. The gene calls are TRBV20-1 and TRBJ2-7; TRBD2 might be the D (5 bases). Germline V gene sequence: CDR1 DFQATT, CDR2 SNEGSKA (reference sequence). This CDR3 spans 11 amino acids. Trimming removed 5 bases at V and 5 bases at J, with 10 bases between. The chain's CDR3 is CSADGLNEQYF. The CDR3 region has the DNA TGCAGTGCTGACGGACTGAACGAGCAGTACTTC.

This clonotype was observed at least ten times. The chain uses TRBV4-3 and TRBJ2-7, with a weak D call TRBD2 (5 bases). The CDR3 has 15 amino acids. Trimming stripped 2 bases from V and 5 bases from J, with 16 bases between. Germline V gene lookup returns CDR1 LGHNA and CDR2 YSLEER. The CDR3 DNA sequence: TGCGCCAGCAGCCAACAGAGCGGCCTAAGGCACGAGCAGTACTTC. Amino acids: CASSQQSGLRHEQYF.

This clonotype has ten or more counts. The V call is TRBV29-1, the J call TRBJ2-3; D ambiguous. This CDR3 comprises 12 residues. V was shortened by 2 bases and J by 6 bases, with 9 bases between the two germline ends. CDR1 SQVTM and CDR2 ANQGSEA come from the germline V gene. The CDR3: CSVEQTLDTQYF. The CDR3, as DNA: TGCAGCGTTGAACAGACACTGGATACGCAGTATTTT.

This clonotype was observed at least ten times. V and J are TRBV6-5 and TRBJ2-7; maybe TRBD2 (6 bases). Per germline, CDR1 MNHEY and CDR2 SVGAGI. V lost 6 bases and J 3 bases, leaving 15 bases between the germline ends. The CDR3 length is 14 residues. The CDR3 bases are TGTGCCAGCAGCAGACTTAGCGGCAGCTACGAGCAGTACGTC. Protein sequence: CASSRLSGSYEQYV.

Many counts were recorded for this clonotype. The chain couples TRBV10-3 to TRBJ2-2; D is unclear. This CDR3 is 12 amino acids long. V shed 2 bases and J shed 5 bases, with 3 bases lying between them. Germline V gene sequence: CDR1 ENHRY, CDR2 SYGVKD. CDR3 loop: CAISEGTGELFF. DNA for the CDR3: TGTGCCATCAGTGAGGGAACCGGGGAGCTGTTTTTT.

This clonotype showed up just a few times. The rearrangement links TRBV12-3 or TRBV12-4 to TRBJ1-1; D gene ambiguous. V lost 7 bases and J lost 2, with 14 bases in between. The CDR3 length is 14 residues. The CDR3 nucleotides are TGTGCCAGCACCCACCGGAGGTTAAACACTGAAGCTTTCTTT. It encodes CASTHRRLNTEAFF.

Judged by abundance, this clonotype is medium-sized (0.01 to 0.1%). The J gene is TRBJ1-6, the V gene TRBV6-5, with D perhaps TRBD1 (5 bases). Germline V gene lookup returns CDR1 MNHEY and CDR2 SVGAGI. Trimming pared 7 bases from V and 0 bases from J, leaving 16 bases between. This CDR3 comprises 17 residues. CDR3 protein: CASTLRTPSSYNSPLHF. DNA of the CDR3: TGTGCCAGCACCTTACGGACACCGAGCTCCTATAATTCACCCCTCCACTTT.

This clonotype was seen many times. The genes are TRBV7-9 and TRBJ1-1, with no clear D. Trimming shortened V by 1 base and J by 0 bases, and 6 bases separated the two germline ends. Per the germline V gene, CDR1 is SEHNR and CDR2 is FQNEAQ (reference sequence). The CDR3 is made up of 14 amino acids. CDR3 sequence: CASSLVTLNTEAFF. The CDR3 coding sequence is TGTGCCAGCAGCTTAGTGACATTGAACACTGAAGCTTTCTTT.

This clonotype was counted at least ten times. This chain uses TRBV24-1 with TRBJ2-7, with D perhaps matching TRBD2 (6 bases). CDR1 is KGHDR and CDR2 is SFDVKD in the germline V gene. The germline V and J ends were trimmed by 3 bases and 3 bases, with 14 bases remaining between them. The CDR3 totals 15 residues. The CDR3 DNA reads TGTGCCACCAGTGATGTGGCACCGGAGGGCTACGAGCAGTACGTC. This encodes CATSDVAPEGYEQYV.